This TCR beta chain comes out of a study of cytomegalovirus exposure and HLA in healthy donors. Study-wide findings and caveats: Solely CMV serostatus was available to characterize immune exposure.

This clone came up a few times. Its matching antigen is unknown. The PCR was carried out with 60 Vbeta primers and 13 Jbeta primers. Only in-frame clones appear in the TCRdb table, and some are missing; sequencing was by immunoSEQ multiplex PCR. The sample lists about 150,000 clones, approximately 80% occurring once. The germline CDR1 and CDR2 sequences are MNHEY and SVGAGI. This CDR3 contains 14 residues. Trimming took 6 bases from V and 4 from J; bases not matched to a gene: 4. V gene TRBV6-5 combines with J gene TRBJ2-1; 9 bases match TRBD1. Specimen: PBMCs. This receptor was taken from a woman between 40 and 55 years old in good health and CMV-seropositive. Here the CDR3 reads CASRDRGLYNEQFF. For the CDR3, the DNA is TGTGCCAGCAGGGACAGGGGTCTTTACAATGAGCAGTTCTTC.